This T cell receptor (beta chain) derives from a study of blood T cell repertoires in COVID-19 (dated by TCRdb to the early 2020s). Turning to the overall study: Collaborator samples came from the United States, Italy and Spain and covered acute and convalescent phases of COVID-19. The material from the prospective study consisted of cDNA or gDNA derived from T cells, B-cell-depleted T cells, or PBMCs. Subjects who had been exposed to COVID-19, were actively infected with it, or had recovered from it provided the deeply sampled blood TCRbeta repertoires that made up the dataset. A freely available public database, intended as a resource for researchers studying the immune response to SARS-CoV-2, is where the repertoires were released. Samples came from the ongoing ImmuneRACE study (first 160 participants) plus 1,254 subjects from 6 global collaborators. Nearly every sample came with metadata listing a de-identified subject ID, COVID-19 status, age in years and sex. Where available, HLA class I and class II types were obtained from metadata supplied by the sample provider rather than from assay-based typing.

Each collaborating institution followed its own protocols to collect whole blood in K2EDTA tubes. For TCRbeta analysis, collaborators shipped samples as frozen whole blood, isolated PBMCs, or DNA extracted from either of those sample types. The investigation overall reported the following: The amount of clinical and demographic metadata varied by source and participant and was provided uncurated.

A note on this clone: Its antigen specificity is not known. One base away there is no much larger clone; base qualities are not given.

TCRbeta CDR3 regions were amplified from genomic DNA by means of the immunoSEQ Assay, a bias-controlled multiplex PCR. As for the authors' bioinformatics: Within the assay, amplification of reference gene primers was used to estimate how many nucleated cells each sample contained. To quantify the absolute abundance of each unique TCRbeta CDR3 rearrangement, sequence reads were collapsed and filtered. For each sample, productive Simpson clonality was calculated by taking the square root of Simpson's diversity index across productive rearrangements. Sourced from immuneACCESS, this table was stored by TCRdb with only in-frame sequences that have V and J called. A share of the clones is absent; for the studies checked, an unresolved V gene accounts for under half, and the remainder has no known explanation. V, J and clone size were drawn from that table, and D and trimming were deduced from the DNA. This sample is represented by fewer than 85,000 clones; about four fifths of them were singletons. Roughly a fifth of the sample belongs to the ten largest clones.

The cysteine opens and the phenylalanine closes a CDR3 of 15 amino acids. Of all the DNA, just the CDR3 is kept, 45 bases in frame from base 1. Trimming removed 4 bases from V and 5 bases from J; the gene matches leave 4 bases unexplained. In the germline V gene (reference sequence), CDR1 corresponds to SGHNT and CDR2 to YYREEE. The chain is encoded by TRBV5-4 joined to TRBJ2-2, and TRBD2 matches 11 of the central bases. Source material: peripheral blood. This clonotype was sampled from a human donor in a cohort sampled during active COVID-19. The base sequence is TGTGCCAGCAGCGTAGCGGGGGGGCCTACCGGGGAGCTGTTTTTT. Its protein reads: CASSVAGGPTGELFF.